A single sample gave rise to the 17 T cell receptor beta chains below, sequenced in a study of blood T cell repertoires in COVID-19 (dated by TCRdb to about 2020). The library was obtained by the immunoSEQ multiplex PCR assay. TCRdb carries this immuneACCESS record with in-frame sequences only. Its versions omit some clonotypes, under half of them owing to an unresolved V gene in the studies checked, with the rest unexplained. This sample comprises 130,000 to 150,000 clones, approximately 88% of them detected only once. Jointly, the top ten make up about 1.7% of the sample. Sequenced sample: peripheral blood. Receptors originate from a man between 65 and 85 years old with acute or convalescent COVID-19.

The V and J genes are TRBV29-1 and TRBJ2-2, with TRBD2 matching 11 bases. Germline lookup yields CDR1 SQVTM and CDR2 ANQGSEA. V shed 1 base and J 4 bases; nucleotides not matched to a gene: 8. This CDR3 spans 17 amino acids. The CDR3, as DNA: TGCAGCGTTGAAGGCGTAGCGGGGGGGCTTAGCACCGGGGAGCTGTTTTTT. Translation: CSVEGVAGGLSTGELFF.

Concerning this clone: This sample includes further DNA sequences coding for the same CDR3. The genes are TRBV5-1 and TRBJ1-4, with 7 nucleotides matching TRBD1. Trimming removed 0 bases from V and 7 bases from J; junction bases left unmatched: 3. CDR1 and CDR2 from the germline V gene are SGHRS and YFSETQ. The CDR3 has 14 residues. The CDR3 here is CASSLGQGGEKLFF. The CDR3 DNA reads TGCGCCAGCAGCTTGGGACAGGGAGGTGAAAAACTGTTTTTT.

This clone was seen just once. In nucleotides, the CDR3 is TGTGCCAGTAGTATAGGGGCAGTCCAAGAGACCCAGTACTTC. Protein: CASSIGAVQETQYF. The chain carries TRBV19 and TRBJ2-5; no clear D gene. Per the germline V gene, CDR1 is LNHDA and CDR2 is SQIVND (reference sequence). This CDR3 has 14 residues. Trimming removed 1 base at V and 1 base at J, with 7 bases between.

This clone has only a few counts. The genes are TRBV7-9 and TRBJ2-7, with 9 positions matching TRBD1. Losses at the gene ends were 4 bases for V and 3 bases for J; bases not matched to a gene: 1. Germline V lookup: CDR1 SEHNR, CDR2 FQNEAQ (reference sequence). The CDR3 spans 13 residues. The CDR3 DNA is TGTGCCAGCAGCTGGGGACAGGGCTACGAGCAGTACTTC. The encoded protein is CASSWGQGYEQYF.

For this clone: Other DNA sequences of this sample code for an identical CDR3. V and J are TRBV11-2 and TRBJ2-3; possibly TRBD1 for D (6 bases). CDR3 length: 15 amino acids. Germline V gene data show CDR1 as SGHAT and CDR2 as FQNNGV. V gave up 1 base and J gave up 0 bases, with 8 bases separating them. Here the CDR3 DNA reads TGTGCCAGCAGCTTAGTAGGGGGTAGCACAGATACGCAGTATTTT. Residues: CASSLVGGSTDTQYF.

The chain joins TRBV5-1 to TRBJ2-3; 12 bases line up with TRBD2. The CDR3 runs to 18 residues. With V trimmed by 1 base and J by 0 bases, 6 bases remained unmatched. Germline V gene sequence: CDR1 SGHRS, CDR2 YFSETQ. As DNA, the CDR3 is TGCGCCAGCAGCTTGTCGGGGACTAGCGGGCGGAGCACAGATACGCAGTATTTT. Amino acid sequence: CASSLSGTSGRSTDTQYF.

The chain links TRBV4-2 to TRBJ2-6; tentatively, D is TRBD2 (5 bases). Per germline, CDR1 LGHNA and CDR2 YNFKEQ. This CDR3 contains 17 residues. V lost 9 bases, J lost 4 bases, and 22 bases lay in between. CDR3 in amino acids: CASSRAALAEGANVLTF. CDR3 coding DNA: TGTGCCAGTAGTAGAGCGGCCCTAGCAGAGGGGGCCAACGTCCTGACTTTC.

The chain has TRBV5-1 and TRBJ2-3, with TRBD1 matching 8 bases. Germline V CDR1 and CDR2: SGHRS, YFSETQ. The CDR3 extends over 14 amino acids. Trimming removed 2 bases from V and 3 bases from J; junction bases left unmatched: 2. The CDR3 region has the DNA TGCGCCAGCAGCTTCACAGGGGGTACAGATACGCAGTATTTT. Residues: CASSFTGGTDTQYF.

V gene TRBV6-1 combines with J gene TRBJ2-7, with no clear D. The CDR3 is made up of 16 amino acids. Germline assignment: CDR1 MNHNS and CDR2 SASEGT. V shed 1 base and J shed 5 bases, with 18 bases lying between them. In DNA form, the CDR3 reads TGTGCCAGCAGTGAAGGTAGGAGATCTGGTTTCGACGAGCAGTACTTC. Translated, it gives CASSEGRRSGFDEQYF.

The chain couples TRBV5-4 to TRBJ1-6; no clear D gene. Trimming took off 1 base at V and 7 bases at J, with 9 bases between the two ends. Germline CDR1 reads SGHNT; CDR2 reads YYREEE (reference sequence). CDR3 length equals 14 residues. The CDR3 DNA reads as TGTGCCAGCAGCTTGCCTCAGGCCAATTCACCCCTCCACTTT. Protein sequence: CASSLPQANSPLHF.

This chain links TRBV6-6 with TRBJ1-4, with D perhaps TRBD1 (6 bases). With 2 bases removed from V and 6 bases from J, the gap between germline ends came to 16 bases. The length of the CDR3 is 16 residues. From germline, CDR1 is MNHNY and CDR2 SVGAGI (reference sequence). CDR3 sequence (DNA): TGTGCCAGCAGTTACAGGGGGTTGAGGGGACATGAAAAACTGTTTTTT. It codes for CASSYRGLRGHEKLFF.

This chain joins TRBV6-6 and TRBJ1-1, with D unclear. The germline V gene encodes CDR1 MNHNY and CDR2 SVGAGI (reference sequence). Trimming stripped 3 bases from V and 4 bases from J, with 12 bases between. This CDR3 has 14 residues. CDR3 nucleotides: TGTGCCAGCAGTTATTCATCCCAGGCCACTGAAGCTTTCTTT. It yields the protein CASSYSSQATEAFF.

This chain connects TRBV12-3 or TRBV12-4 to TRBJ1-2; D gene ambiguous. The V gene lost 4 bases and the J gene lost 6 bases, with 12 bases spanning the gap. The CDR3 runs to 13 residues. The CDR3 reads CASSSGISDGYTF. Here the CDR3 DNA reads TGTGCCAGCAGTTCGGGAATCTCCGATGGCTACACCTTC.

The gene calls are TRBV5-4 and TRBJ2-4, with D possibly being TRBD2 (5 bases). Per the germline V gene, CDR1 is SGHNT and CDR2 is YYREEE (reference sequence). Trimming cost V 4 bases and J 5 bases, with 10 bases left between them. The CDR3 consists of 13 residues. DNA of the CDR3: TGTGCCAGCAGCCGGGTGGGAGAAAACATTCAGTACTTC. Translating it yields CASSRVGENIQYF.

Points on this clone: Other DNA sequences from this sample encode an identical CDR3 as well. The CDR3 spells CASSPTGGETQYF. CDR3 nucleotides: TGTGCCAGCTCACCGACAGGGGGAGAGACCCAGTACTTC. The rearrangement links TRBV18 to TRBJ2-5, with 9 bases fitting TRBD1. V shed 3 bases and J 4 bases; nucleotides not matched to a gene: 0. The germline CDR1 and CDR2 sequences are KGHSH and LQKENI. The CDR3 sequence is 13 residues long.

The chain has TRBV18 and TRBJ2-1; D is undetermined. The V and J ends lost 2 bases and 5 bases respectively, with 7 bases between them. The CDR3 sequence is 13 residues long. Germline lookup yields CDR1 KGHSH and CDR2 LQKENI. CDR3 in amino acids: CASSPSPDNEQFF. CDR3 DNA: TGTGCCAGCTCACCAAGCCCTGACAATGAGCAGTTCTTC.

The CDR3 coding sequence is TGTGCCAGCAGGCAGACAGCAAAAGGGACTGAAGCTTTCTTT. This gives the protein CASRQTAKGTEAFF. The rearrangement joins TRBV6-4 to TRBJ1-1; D is perhaps TRBD1 (5 bases). The CDR3 is made up of 14 amino acids. Per the germline V gene, CDR1 is MRHNA and CDR2 is SNTAGT. Trimming cost V 6 bases and J 5 bases, with 16 bases left between them.